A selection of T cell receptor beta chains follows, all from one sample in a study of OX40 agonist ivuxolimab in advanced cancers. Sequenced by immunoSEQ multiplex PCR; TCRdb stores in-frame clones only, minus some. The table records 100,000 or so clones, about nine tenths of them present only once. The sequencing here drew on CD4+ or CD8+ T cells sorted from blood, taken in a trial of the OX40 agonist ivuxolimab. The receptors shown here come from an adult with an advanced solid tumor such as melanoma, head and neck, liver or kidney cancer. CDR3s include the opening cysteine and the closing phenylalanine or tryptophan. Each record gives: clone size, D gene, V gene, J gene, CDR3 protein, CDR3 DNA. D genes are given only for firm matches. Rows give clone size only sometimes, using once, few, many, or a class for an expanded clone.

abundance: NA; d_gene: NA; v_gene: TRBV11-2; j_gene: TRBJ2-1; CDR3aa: CASRSRQGGDNEQFF; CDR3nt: TGTGCCAGCAGATCGAGACAGGGAGGGGACAATGAGCAGTTCTTC
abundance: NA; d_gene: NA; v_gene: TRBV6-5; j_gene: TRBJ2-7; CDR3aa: CASSYGRGSHEQYF; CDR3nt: TGTGCCAGCAGTTACGGGCGGGGCTCCCACGAGCAGTACTTC
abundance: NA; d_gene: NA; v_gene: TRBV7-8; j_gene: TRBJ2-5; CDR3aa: CASSLPDPKETQYF; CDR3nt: TGTGCCAGCAGCTTACCCGACCCAAAAGAGACCCAGTACTTC
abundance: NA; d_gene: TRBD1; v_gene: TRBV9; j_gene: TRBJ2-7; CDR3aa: CASSVAQGAYEQYF; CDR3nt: TGTGCCAGCAGCGTAGCACAGGGGGCCTACGAGCAGTACTTC
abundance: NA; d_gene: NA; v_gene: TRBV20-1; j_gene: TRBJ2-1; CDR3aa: CSATPTGEQFF; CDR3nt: TGCAGTGCTACCCCTACAGGAGAGCAGTTCTTC
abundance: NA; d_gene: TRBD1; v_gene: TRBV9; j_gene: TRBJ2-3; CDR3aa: CASSVLGTGGADTQYF; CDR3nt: TGTGCCAGCAGCGTACTTGGGACAGGGGGAGCAGATACGCAGTATTTT
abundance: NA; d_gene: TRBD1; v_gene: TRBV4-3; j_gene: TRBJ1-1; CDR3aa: CASSHDYRGDHTEAFF; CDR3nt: TGCGCCAGCAGCCATGACTACAGGGGGGATCACACTGAAGCTTTCTTT
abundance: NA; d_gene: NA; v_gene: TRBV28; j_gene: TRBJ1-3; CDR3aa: CASSRTVRNTIYF; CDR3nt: TGTGCCAGCAGTCGGACAGTCAGAAACACCATATATTTT
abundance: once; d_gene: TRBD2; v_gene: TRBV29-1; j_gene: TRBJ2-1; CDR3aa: CSVTSGRGGDEQFF; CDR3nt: TGCAGCGTTACGAGCGGGAGGGGTGGGGACGAGCAGTTCTTC
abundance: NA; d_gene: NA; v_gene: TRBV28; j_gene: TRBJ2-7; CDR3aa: CASIPGGQSSYEQYF; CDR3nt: TGTGCCAGCATCCCGGGGGGACAGAGCTCCTACGAGCAGTACTTC